This TCR beta chain was identified in a study of blood T cell repertoires in COVID-19. Background on the study: Sources were T cells, B-cell-depleted T cells, or PBMCs; the material itself was cDNA or gDNA.

In the source study's methods: Quantification of nucleated cells was approximated via reference gene primer amplification. Sequencing was performed with immunoSEQ multiplex PCR; in TCRdb, only in-frame clones are kept and a portion is missing. That table supplies the V and J calls and clone size; D and trimming were determined from the DNA. In the table there are 63,000 or so clones, roughly 80% of which are singletons. This clone was seen just once. There are 14 residues in the CDR3. Germline lookup yields CDR1 GTSNPN and CDR2 SVGIG (reference sequence). Sequencing was performed on peripheral blood. The clonotype comes from a human donor in a cohort sampled during active COVID-19. The chain combines TRBV30 with TRBJ2-5; 11 bases align to TRBD2. The CDR3 sequence: CALKTSGAHRTQYF. CDR3 coding DNA: TGTGCATTAAAGACTAGCGGGGCCCACCGGACCCAGTACTTC.